The TCR beta chain under discussion was sequenced for a study of cytomegalovirus exposure and HLA in healthy donors. The study, taken as a whole, reports: Later on, a genetic analysis was performed. It linked a missense variant in DCLRE1C with V- and J-gene trimming of TCR beta. The classifier was said to identify cytomegalovirus status with high specificity and sensitivity.

Germline CDR1 MNHEY, CDR2 SMNVEV (reference sequence). The CDR3 has 12 amino acids. V shed 5 bases and J shed 4 bases, with 6 bases lying between them. Points on this clone: Its cognate antigen is unknown.

Primers: 60 Vbeta forward and 13 Jbeta reverse. The repertoire was sequenced with immunoSEQ multiplex PCR; TCRdb's copy has only in-frame clones and lacks some. The table lists approximately 190,000 clones, 84% of them singletons, with about 2.6% in the top ten. The TCR originated in a woman between 45 and 60 years old in good health and CMV-seropositive. Sequenced input: PBMCs. V gene TRBV27 combines with J gene TRBJ1-5; no reliable D call. The CDR3 DNA reads as TGTGCCAGCAGTCCCCTTAATCAGCCCCAGCATTTT. Its protein product is CASSPLNQPQHF.